The 6 T cell receptor beta chains listed next were all sequenced from one sample in a study of blood T cell repertoires in COVID-19 (TCRdb year 2020). Library method: the immunoSEQ multiplex PCR assay. TCRdb carries this immuneACCESS record with in-frame sequences only. Its versions omit some clonotypes, under half of them owing to an unresolved V gene in the studies checked, with the rest unexplained. The sample contains around 320,000 clones, roughly 89% of them found a single time. Roughly 2.9% of the sample comes from the top ten. The sample taken for sequencing was PBMCs or T cells enriched from blood (not recorded which). These receptors were obtained from a woman aged 45-65 years who had been exposed to COVID-19.

The chain uses TRBV5-1 and TRBJ1-2; tentatively, D is TRBD1 (6 bases). Germline V gene lookup returns CDR1 SGHRS and CDR2 YFSETQ. This CDR3 has 14 residues. The germline V and J ends were trimmed by 4 bases and 4 bases, with 14 bases remaining between them. DNA of the CDR3: TGCGCCAGCAGCCGAACGCAGGGGAGCTATGGCTACACCTTC. The encoded protein is CASSRTQGSYGYTF.

The rearrangement links TRBV28 to TRBJ2-5, with 9 bases matching TRBD2. The CDR3 has 14 residues. The germline V gene has CDR1 MDHEN and CDR2 SYDVKM. The ends lost 7 bases at V and 5 bases at J; junction bases unmatched: 8. CDR3 DNA: TGTGCCAGCAAACCCGGCGGGGGGGCTGAGACCCAGTACTTC. It codes for CASKPGGGAETQYF.

The chain employs TRBV5-1 and TRBJ2-7; 7 nucleotides align to TRBD1. The V gene end was trimmed by 4 bases and the J gene end by 2 bases; junction bases not matched to a gene: 9. The CDR3 length is 15 residues. Germline CDR1 reads SGHRS; CDR2 reads YFSETQ. The CDR3 region has the DNA TGCGCCAGCAGCAGCAGGGGGTCGCCACCCTACGAGCAGTACTTC. This codes for CASSSRGSPPYEQYF.

The J gene is TRBJ1-1, the V gene TRBV7-9; D is possibly TRBD1 (6 bases). This CDR3 is 12 amino acids long. In germline, CDR1 is SEHNR, CDR2 FQNEAQ (reference sequence). Trimming took off 5 bases at V and 5 bases at J, with 9 bases between the two ends. The CDR3 nucleotides are TGTGCCAGCAGCCGGACAGTTACTGAAGCTTTCTTT. Encoded protein: CASSRTVTEAFF.

This clone was detected only once. The J gene is TRBJ1-1, the V gene TRBV5-4, with unresolved D. V was shortened by 0 bases and J by 8 bases, with 8 bases between the two germline ends. Per the germline V gene, CDR1 is SGHNT and CDR2 is YYREEE (reference sequence). This CDR3 has 12 amino acids. CDR3 in DNA: TGTGCCAGCAGCTTGGAGGCGGGGGAAGCTTTCTTT. It translates to CASSLEAGEAFF.

The CDR3 bases are TGCGCCAGCAGCCAAGCGAGCGGAGATTATAATTCACCCCTCCACTTT. Residues: CASSQASGDYNSPLHF. V is TRBV4-1 and J is TRBJ1-6; no reliable D call. V was pared by 1 base and J by 4 bases, with 11 bases between. The CDR3 has 16 amino acids. Per germline, CDR1 MGHRA and CDR2 YSYEKL.